A single sample gave rise to the 24 T cell receptor beta chains below, sequenced in a study of T cells in Graves' hyperthyroidism and ophthalmopathy. Amplification targeted TCR beta CDR3 regions from RNA transcripts. The TCR CDR3 first-round RT-PCR relied on the HTBI primer set. TCRdb ran MiXCR on the multiplex PCR reads and lists one entry per CDR3 protein. The table lists about 99,000 distinct CDR3 sequences, roughly 44% of them singletons. The specimen sequenced was blood. These receptors came from a man between 35 and 55 years old with Graves' hyperthyroidism.

As concerns this clonotype: Compared with germline, one end of the junction differs, possibly owing to a read error. V and J are TRBV7-2 and TRBJ1-6; D is possibly TRBD1 (6 bases). The CDR3 runs to 13 residues. CDR1 and CDR2 (germline): SGHTA, FQGNSA. CDR3 sequence: CASSSNRGTPLHF. Here the CDR3 DNA reads TGTGCCAGCAGCTCAAATCGCGGGACACCACTCCACTTT.

The V gene is TRBV20-1, the J gene TRBJ2-1; 11 bases match TRBD1. After removal of 6 bases from V and 6 bases from J, the junction contained 4 bases not matched to a gene. Germline V CDR1 and CDR2: DFQATT, SNEGSKA (reference sequence). CDR3 size: 13 residues. The CDR3 sequence: CSAAGTGGNEQFF. The CDR3, as DNA: TGCAGTGCGGCCGGGACAGGGGGCAATGAGCAGTTCTTC.

This clonotype was recorded at least ten times. This chain joins TRBV4-2 and TRBJ2-5, with 11 bases lining up with TRBD2. Germline CDR1 is LGHNA and CDR2 is YNFKEQ. The CDR3 totals 16 residues. V lost 0 bases and J lost 2; bases outside the gene matches: 2. The DNA for the CDR3 is TGTGCCAGCAGCCAAGAGGGACTAGCGGTACAAGAGACCCAGTACTTC. This translates into CASSQEGLAVQETQYF.

This clonotype is a singleton in its sample. This chain uses TRBV24-1 with TRBJ2-7; 10 nucleotides line up with TRBD1. This CDR3 is 14 amino acids long. Germline V gene data show CDR1 as KGHDR and CDR2 as SFDVKD. V lost 3 bases to trimming and J lost 4 bases; unmatched junction nucleotides: 2. This CDR3 is CATSDRTGGYEQYF. CDR3 coding DNA: TGTGCCACCAGTGATCGGACAGGGGGTTACGAGCAGTACTTC.

As concerns this clonotype: This clone may be a read error of a much larger clone one base away. J is TRBJ1-1 and V is TRBV12-5; the D gene is possibly TRBD1 (5 bases). Germline V gene data show CDR1 as LGHNT and CDR2 as FRNRAP. This CDR3 comprises 15 residues. V lost 6 bases to trimming and J lost 1 base, with 15 bases between them. The CDR3 sequence: CASGPPRGKNTEAFF. The CDR3 DNA reads as TGTGCTAGTGGCCCTCCACGGGGCAAGAACACTGAAGCTTTCTTT.

In this sample, this clonotype turned up many times. J is TRBJ2-1 and V is TRBV11-3, with no clear D. The CDR3 runs 13 residues. From germline, CDR1 is SGHNT and CDR2 YENEEA. V shed 2 bases and J shed 13 bases, with 15 bases lying between them. CDR3 DNA sequence: TGTGCCAGCAGCTTAAAACCCGTCAGTGGACAGTTCTTC. Amino acid sequence: CASSLKPVSGQFF.

In its sample, this clonotype was seen many times. The V call is TRBV7-8, the J call TRBJ2-7; TRBD1 matches 8 bases. This CDR3 is 15 amino acids long. J gave up 0 bases and V 6 bases, and 7 bases lay outside the gene matches. Germline CDR1 SGHVS, CDR2 FQNEAQ. Here the CDR3 reads CASRFADRDSYEQYF. As DNA, the CDR3 is TGTGCCAGCAGATTCGCGGACAGGGACTCCTACGAGCAGTACTTC. Filled out from reference TRBV7-8 and TRBJ2-7, the complete variable domain reads GAGVSQSPRYKVAKRGQDVALRCDPISGHVSLFWYQQALGQGPEFLTYFQNEAQLDKSGLPSDRFFAERPEGSVSTLKIQRTQQEDSAVYLCASRFADRDSYEQYFGPGTRLTVT.

This chain joins TRBV10-1 and TRBJ2-3; D unresolved. V dropped 3 bases and J dropped 2 bases, with 3 bases sitting between them. The CDR3 contains 12 residues. Germline V lookup: CDR1 WNHNN, CDR2 SYGVQD (reference sequence). The CDR3 bases are TGCGCCAGCAGTGATAACACAGATACGCAGTATTTT. Translation gives CASSDNTDTQYF.

The chain recombines TRBV11-2 with TRBJ1-5; 7 bases match TRBD1. In germline, CDR1 is SGHAT, CDR2 FQNNGV. V gave up 1 base and J gave up 5 bases; unmatched junction bases: 5. The CDR3 has 15 residues. The chain's CDR3 is CASSLVGTDDQPQHF. CDR3 coding DNA: TGTGCCAGCAGCTTAGTGGGGACAGATGATCAGCCCCAGCATTTT.

This clonotype was picked up many times. The V and J genes are TRBV19 and TRBJ1-1; possible D gene TRBD1, 6 bases. CDR3 length: 14 residues. V lost 6 bases and J lost 0, with 11 bases in between. In germline, CDR1 is LNHDA, CDR2 SQIVND (reference sequence). This CDR3 reads CASRPDSLNTEAFF. CDR3 nucleotides: TGTGCCAGTAGGCCGGACAGCCTGAACACTGAAGCTTTCTTT.

Many counts were recorded for this clonotype. This rearrangement joins TRBV2 to TRBJ1-1; 7 bases are shared with TRBD1. Per the germline V gene, CDR1 is SNHLY and CDR2 is FYNNEI. V lost 6 bases, J lost 4 bases, and 8 bases stayed unmatched. CDR3 length: 14 amino acids. In DNA form, the CDR3 reads TGTGCCAGCAGAAAGACAGGGCAGGGCACTGAAGCTTTCTTT. Translating it yields CASRKTGQGTEAFF.

The chain couples TRBV20-1 to TRBJ2-7, with a tentative D call TRBD1 (6 bases). The CDR3 length is 13 residues. Per germline, CDR1 DFQATT and CDR2 SNEGSKA (reference sequence). With 0 bases removed from V and 10 bases from J, the gap between germline ends came to 16 bases. The CDR3 protein is CSARDGTRGPQYF. The CDR3 DNA reads TGCAGTGCTAGAGATGGGACAAGGGGTCCACAGTACTTC.

Ten or more counts support this clonotype. This chain joins TRBV7-3 and TRBJ2-3; D is perhaps TRBD1 or TRBD2 (5 bases each). V shed 5 bases and J shed 11 bases, with 17 bases lying between them. Germline V CDR1 and CDR2: SGHTA, FQGTGA. The CDR3 is made up of 13 amino acids. The CDR3 nucleotides are TGTGCCAGCAGCCCCGGGACGGAAGGGAGGCAGTATTTT. Residues: CASSPGTEGRQYF. The full variable domain, with the rest looked up from reference TRBV7-3 and TRBJ2-3, is GAGVSQTPSNKVTEKGKYVELRCDPISGHTALYWYRQSLGQGPEFLIYFQGTGAADDSGLPNDRFFAVRPEGSVSTLKIQRTERGDSAVYLCASSPGTEGRQYFGPGTRLTVL.

This clonotype has at least ten counts. This chain joins TRBV5-8 and TRBJ1-2; unclear D gene. The CDR3 runs to 13 residues. V was trimmed by 2 bases and J by 4 bases, leaving 9 bases between them. Germline V gene data show CDR1 as SGHTS and CDR2 as YDEGEE. DNA for the CDR3: TGTGCCAGCAGCTTCGAGGGCGGCTATGGCTACACCTTC. Translating it yields CASSFEGGYGYTF.

CDR3 sequence reads: CSARLAGGEEQFF. DNA of the CDR3: TGCAGTGCTAGACTAGCGGGAGGGGAGGAGCAGTTCTTC. This chain links TRBV20-1 with TRBJ2-1; 12 nucleotides agree with TRBD2. In germline, CDR1 is DFQATT, CDR2 SNEGSKA (reference sequence). This CDR3 contains 13 residues. After removal of 2 bases from V and 10 bases from J, the junction contained 3 bases not matched to a gene.

There are many counts of this clonotype. The V gene is TRBV12-3 or TRBV12-4, the J gene TRBJ2-3, with 11 nucleotides matching TRBD2. CDR3 length: 15 amino acids. The V and J ends lost 3 bases and 4 bases, in that order; junction bases with no gene match: 3. The CDR3 reads CASSFRSGGADTQYF. In nucleotides, the CDR3 is TGTGCCAGCAGTTTCCGTAGCGGGGGGGCAGATACGCAGTATTTT.

As DNA, the CDR3 is TGTGCCAGCAGCCCGATCGGGGTCAATGAGCAGTATTTT. Amino acids: CASSPIGVNEQYF. The chain couples TRBV7-9 to TRBJ2-3; D may be TRBD2 (5 bases). The CDR3 is 13 residues long. V lost 5 bases and J lost 11, with 17 bases in between. CDR1 SEHNR and CDR2 FQNEAQ come from the germline V gene (reference sequence). The full variable domain, in which reference TRBV7-9 and TRBJ2-3 provide the parts outside the CDR3, is DTGVSQNPRHKITKRGQNVTFRCDPISEHNRLYWYRQTLGQGPEFLTYFQNEAQLEKSRLLSDRFSAERPKGSFSTLEIQRTEQGDSAMYLCASSPIGVNEQYFGPGTRLTVL.

V gene TRBV6-6 combines with J gene TRBJ2-2, with no clear D. The CDR3 totals 9 residues. Germline V CDR1 and CDR2: MNHNY, SVGAGI (reference sequence). V gave up 7 bases and J gave up 7 bases, with 1 base separating them. The CDR3 spells CASNGELFF. The CDR3 nucleotides read TGTGCCAGCAACGGGGAGCTGTTTTTT.

This chain connects TRBV7-9 to TRBJ2-6; no clear D gene. The CDR3 spans 15 residues. Germline V CDR1 and CDR2: SEHNR, FQNEAQ (reference sequence). With 4 bases removed from V and 0 bases from J, the gap between germline ends came to 7 bases. This chain's CDR3 is CASSSQSSGANVLTF. DNA of the CDR3: TGTGCCAGCAGCTCCCAGAGCTCTGGGGCCAACGTCCTGACTTTC.

Of note for this clonotype: This likely comes from a read error, as the CDR3 has no conserved phenylalanine or tryptophan at its end. It is unclear where the CDR3 begins or ends on the DNA, so no DNA is shown, and the CDR3 is as TCRdb lists it. The chain recombines TRBV15 with TRBJ2-1; TRBD1, the table's D call, was not compared with the DNA. Including both end residues, the CDR3 is 16 amino acids long. The germline CDR1 and CDR2 sequences are LNHNV and YYDKDF (reference sequence). This CDR3 reads CATSRIAKDSGYTFGS.

Details on this clonotype: A much larger clone is a single base away; this may be a read error. The chain couples TRBV2 to TRBJ2-1; no firm D call. Germline V gene data show CDR1 as SNHLY and CDR2 as FYNNEI. The CDR3 has 15 residues. The germline V and J ends were trimmed by 5 bases and 0 bases, with 11 bases remaining between them. CDR3 DNA sequence: TGTGCCAGCAGTTTTAGGAAGAGCTCCTACAATGAGCAGTTCTTC. Protein: CASSFRKSSYNEQFF.

In this sample, this clonotype turned up a few times. The V gene is TRBV25-1, the J gene TRBJ2-1; 11 bases match TRBD2. This CDR3 is 15 amino acids long. V was pared by 3 bases and J by 9 bases, with 7 bases of the junction left unmatched. Germline CDR1 MGHDK, CDR2 SYGVNS. DNA of the CDR3: TGTGCCAGCAGTGACAAGACTAGCGGGATTTTTGAGCAGTTCTTC. Amino acids: CASSDKTSGIFEQFF.

The chain combines TRBV5-6 with TRBJ1-6, with 7 bases matching TRBD1. V was clipped by 2 bases and J by 9 bases; unmatched bases: 5. Per germline, CDR1 SGHDT and CDR2 YYEEEE. There are 14 residues in the CDR3. DNA for the CDR3: TGTGCCAGCAGCTTAGGACAGGACGGTTCACCCCTCCACTTT. It specifies CASSLGQDGSPLHF.

This clonotype showed up many times. The CDR3 loop is CASSGPGPSYEQYF. The CDR3 region has the DNA TGTGCCAGCAGCGGACCGGGACCGTCCTACGAGCAGTACTTC. This chain uses TRBV9 with TRBJ2-7; D may correspond to TRBD1 or TRBD2 (5 bases each). Trimming took 3 bases from V and 1 from J, leaving 11 bases between them. CDR3 length: 14 amino acids. Germline V gene sequence: CDR1 SGDLS, CDR2 YYNGEE.